Listed below are T cell receptor beta chains from one sample, sequenced in a study of cytotoxic CD8 clonotypes in ibrutinib-treated CLL. The protocol was immunoSEQ multiplex PCR, while the TCRdb copy is restricted to in-frame clones and leaves out a portion. Here the sample spans about 200,000 clones, around three quarters being singletons. The sample consisted of PBMCs, taken after 24 months of ibrutinib treatment. These receptors came from a human donor with chronic lymphocytic leukemia. Both conserved end residues are part of each CDR3. A D gene is named only where the DNA matches it firmly. Clone sizes are given selectively: once, few, many, or a class where the clone is expanded.

>16|once|TRBJ2-3|TRBD2|TRBV6-4
CASSGGRAGVGDTQYF
TGTGCCAGCAGTGGAGGTCGAGCGGGAGTCGGAGATACGCAGTATTTT
>15|.|TRBJ2-1|.|TRBV4-3
CASSLGSAVYNEQFF
TGCGCCAGCAGCTTGGGGTCGGCGGTATACAATGAGCAGTTCTTC
>16|.|TRBJ2-5|TRBD1|TRBV9
CASSAQWGQGMETQYF
TGTGCCAGCAGCGCCCAGTGGGGACAGGGTATGGAGACCCAGTACTTC
>15|.|TRBJ2-7|.|TRBV9
CASSESGSSSYEQYF
TGTGCCAGCAGCGAATCAGGGTCCAGCTCCTACGAGCAGTACTTC
>17|.|TRBJ2-1|TRBD2|TRBV7-2
CASSLRTSGISYNEQFF
TGTGCCAGCAGCCTTAGGACTAGCGGCATATCCTACAATGAGCAGTTCTTC
>18|.|TRBJ2-5|TRBD2|TRBV4-2
CASSQDGTSGSWVETQYF
TGTGCCAGCAGCCAAGATGGGACTAGCGGGAGTTGGGTTGAGACCCAGTACTTC
>14|.|TRBJ1-1|.|TRBV13
CASSHSELNTEAFF
TGTGCCAGCAGCCATTCGGAGCTGAACACTGAAGCTTTCTTT
>16|.|TRBJ2-7|TRBD2|TRBV27
CASSLKGTSGIYEQYF
TGTGCCAGCAGTCTTAAAGGGACTAGCGGGATCTACGAGCAGTACTTC
>15|few|TRBJ1-5|.|TRBV28
CASSPGHYSNQPQHF
TGTGCCAGCAGTCCTGGACACTATAGCAATCAGCCCCAGCATTTT
>17|.|TRBJ2-1|TRBD2|TRBV15
CATSRQRAGGTLNEQFF
TGTGCCACCAGCAGGCAGAGAGCGGGAGGCACATTGAATGAGCAGTTCTTC
>15|once|TRBJ2-2|.|TRBV10-3
CAISRSGERTGELFF
TGTGCCATCAGTAGGAGCGGAGAGAGGACCGGGGAGCTGTTTTTT
>12|few|TRBJ1-5|.|TRBV29-1
CSVGAGSQPQHF
TGCAGCGTTGGTGCGGGGTCCCAGCCCCAGCATTTT
>16|.|TRBJ2-2|.|TRBV7-6
CASSLVRATNTGELFF
TGTGCCAGCAGCTTAGTGCGGGCAACGAACACCGGGGAGCTGTTTTTT
>14|.|TRBJ1-1|.|TRBV6-5
CASILDRGNTEAFF
TGTGCCAGCATCCTAGACCGCGGGAACACTGAAGCTTTCTTT
>16|.|TRBJ2-2|.|TRBV9
CASSQGVGLGTGELFF
TGTGCCAGCAGCCAAGGAGTGGGATTGGGCACCGGGGAGCTGTTTTTT
>15|.|TRBJ2-5|.|TRBV7-6
CASSLNIFVEETQYF
TGTGCCAGCAGCTTAAATATATTTGTAGAAGAGACCCAGTACTTC
>13|.|TRBJ2-3|.|TRBV19
CASSMVARDTQYF
TGTGCCAGTAGTATGGTTGCACGGGATACGCAGTATTTT
>15|.|TRBJ1-1|.|TRBV15
CATSRFLQGNTEAFF
TGTGCCACCAGCAGATTTCTACAGGGGAACACTGAAGCTTTCTTT
>12|few|TRBJ1-1|.|TRBV7-9
CAVRLGNTEAFF
TGTGCCGTGCGACTGGGGAACACTGAAGCTTTCTTT
>16|few|TRBJ1-2|TRBD1|TRBV19
CASSILPGQANYGYTF
TGTGCCAGTAGTATACTCCCCGGACAGGCTAACTATGGCTACACCTTC
>16|.|TRBJ2-7|TRBD2|TRBV4-2
CASSQATAGGPYEQYF
TGTGCCAGCAGCCAAGCTACAGCGGGAGGGCCTTACGAGCAGTACTTC
>17|.|TRBJ2-7|.|TRBV27
CASSLYPPRDRFREQYF
TGTGCCAGCAGTTTATATCCCCCCCGCGACAGGTTTCGGGAGCAGTACTTC